The following is a T cell receptor beta chain sequence with its context. Its specificity is not known. Likely unrecorded immune exposures existed in these nominally healthy donors. CDR1 SGHAT and CDR2 FQNNGV come from the germline V gene. CDR3 length: 17 residues. V dropped 4 bases and J dropped 3; count of bases not matched to a gene: 8. In the PCR, 60 Vbeta and 13 Jbeta primers were used. As processed by the authors: A later analysis counted roughly 74 million unique TCR beta chains, around 10 million shared. Only in-frame clones appear in the TCRdb table, and some are missing; sequencing was by immunoSEQ multiplex PCR. D and trimming come from the DNA, and the V and J calls and clone size come from that table. The sample yields 110,000 or so clones, about 74% seen once. This sample was taken from a study of cytomegalovirus exposure and HLA in healthy donors. General study points: In a later analysis, HLA-C alleles had the fewest associated TCRs, DRB1 alleles the most. A later analysis reported that several of the most significant clusters appeared to be linked to common viral pathogens, among them Epstein-Barr virus.

The chain couples TRBV11-2 to TRBJ2-7, with 14 nucleotides matching TRBD2. The TCR sequence derives from a female donor in good health and CMV-seronegative. Source material: PBMCs. CDR3 amino acids: CASSSRGTSGGNYEQYF. Written as DNA, the CDR3 is TGTGCCAGCAGCTCCAGGGGGACTAGCGGGGGAAACTACGAGCAGTACTTC.